These 16 T cell receptor beta chains were sequenced from one sample in a study of T cell responses to AZD1222 COVID-19 vaccine. Sequencing was performed with immunoSEQ multiplex PCR; in TCRdb, only in-frame clones are kept and a portion is missing. The repertoire holds about 110,000 clones, with roughly 90% as singletons. This specimen was peripheral blood, taken on day 0 of AZD1222 vaccination. These receptors were taken from an adult in good health.

V usage is TRBV9 and J usage is TRBJ1-1, with a weak D call TRBD1 (6 bases). This CDR3 comprises 15 residues. Germline V lookup: CDR1 SGDLS, CDR2 YYNGEE. The V end was cut by 0 bases, the J end by 3 bases, with 12 bases between. CDR3 in DNA: TGTGCCAGCAGCGTAGTTGGCAGGGGATACACTGAAGCTTTCTTT. Protein: CASSVVGRGYTEAFF. The variable domain in full, completed from reference TRBV9 and TRBJ1-1, reads DSGVTQTPKHLITATGQRVTLRCSPRSGDLSVYWYQQSLDQGLQFLIQYYNGEERAKGNILERFSAQQFPDLHSELNLSSLELGDSALYFCASSVVGRGYTEAFFGQGTRLTVV.

The chain uses TRBV5-4 and TRBJ2-2; 9 positions match TRBD1. The CDR3 is 15 amino acids. The germline V gene has CDR1 SGHNT and CDR2 YYREEE (reference sequence). Losses at the gene ends were 2 bases for V and 6 bases for J; bases not matched to a gene: 5. The CDR3 region is CASSFGTGMAGELFF. CDR3 DNA sequence: TGTGCCAGCAGCTTTGGGACAGGGATGGCCGGGGAGCTGTTTTTT.

This chain uses TRBV30 with TRBJ2-6; D is ambiguous. The CDR3 contains 14 residues. Germline-derived CDR1 and CDR2 are GTSNPN and SVGIG (reference sequence). Trimming pared 4 bases from V and 0 bases from J, leaving 7 bases between. In DNA form, the CDR3 reads TGTGCCTGGAAGACTTTCTCTGGGGCCAACGTCCTGACTTTC. Protein sequence: CAWKTFSGANVLTF.

This rearrangement joins TRBV29-1 to TRBJ2-2; TRBD1 matches 11 bases. The CDR3 totals 15 residues. The germline gives CDR1 SQVTM, CDR2 ANQGSEA. The ends lost 7 bases at V and 5 bases at J; junction bases unmatched: 9. CDR3 amino acids: CSAQDRGLRTGELFF. For the CDR3, the DNA is TGCAGCGCCCAGGACAGGGGGCTGCGGACCGGGGAGCTGTTTTTT.

V is TRBV6-5 and J is TRBJ1-3; TRBD1 matches at 8 bases. The CDR3 loop spans 15 amino acids. CDR1 is MNHEY, CDR2 SVGAGI, per germline. V was clipped by 6 bases and J by 7 bases; unmatched bases: 11. CDR3 region: CASRPDGQGGNTIYF. For the CDR3, the DNA is TGTGCCAGCAGACCCGACGGACAGGGTGGGAACACCATATATTTT.

V and J are TRBV20-1 and TRBJ1-4; no clear D. CDR3 size: 16 residues. V lost 3 bases, J lost 0 bases, and 14 bases lay in between. CDR1 and CDR2 (germline): DFQATT, SNEGSKA (reference sequence). CDR3 protein: CSASILRDATNEKLFF. The CDR3 region has the DNA TGCAGTGCTAGTATACTGAGGGATGCAACTAATGAAAAACTGTTTTTT.

This clone was seen a single time. V usage is TRBV10-3 and J usage is TRBJ1-1, with a weak D call TRBD1 (5 bases). This CDR3 comprises 12 residues. Per germline, CDR1 ENHRY and CDR2 SYGVKD. Trimming shortened V by 3 bases and J by 10 bases, and 12 bases separated the two germline ends. CDR3 in amino acids: CAISDARAAAFF. Written as DNA, the CDR3 is TGTGCCATCAGTGACGCCAGGGCCGCAGCTTTCTTT.

The chain has TRBV4-1 and TRBJ2-2, with D hard to call. The CDR3 runs 15 residues. V lost 5 bases to trimming and J lost 5 bases, with 15 bases between them. Germline values: CDR1 MGHRA, CDR2 YSYEKL. CDR3 in DNA: TGCGCCAGCAGCTCTGCGACATTCGTGACCGGGGAGCTGTTTTTT. As protein: CASSSATFVTGELFF.

The chain is built from TRBV7-8 and TRBJ2-4, with 7 bases identical to TRBD1. The CDR3 totals 17 residues. The trim removed 5 bases at V and 8 bases at J, leaving 18 bases unmatched. CDR1 and CDR2 (germline): SGHVS, FQNEAQ. CDR3 bases: TGTGCCAGCAGCCTCACGGGGACAGCCACGAGTGGGGACATTCAGTACTTC. Protein: CASSLTGTATSGDIQYF.

This chain connects TRBV9 to TRBJ1-2; D is possibly TRBD1 (6 bases). Trimming stripped 0 bases from V and 0 bases from J, with 15 bases between. Germline CDR1 SGDLS, CDR2 YYNGEE. The CDR3 loop spans 17 amino acids. CDR3 DNA: TGTGCCAGCAGCGTAGAGGATAGCGACAGGACTAACTATGGCTACACCTTC. Translated, it gives CASSVEDSDRTNYGYTF.

This clone was seen just once. The rearrangement joins TRBV27 to TRBJ1-3; no clear D. Germline CDR1 and CDR2: MNHEY and SMNVEV (reference sequence). There are 15 residues in the CDR3. The V end was cut by 4 bases, the J end by 0 bases, with 10 bases between. The CDR3 protein is CASSYKARSGNTIYF. The CDR3 nucleotides are TGTGCCAGCAGTTACAAGGCCCGCTCTGGAAACACCATATATTTT.

V gene TRBV5-4 combines with J gene TRBJ1-2, with 7 bases fitting TRBD1. J lost 11 bases, V lost 5 bases, and 3 bases had no gene match. There are 10 residues in the CDR3. CDR1 SGHNT and CDR2 YYREEE come from the germline V gene (reference sequence). CDR3 DNA sequence: TGTGCCAGCAGGGGGGACAGTTACACCTTC. It encodes CASRGDSYTF.

The rearrangement uses TRBV11-2 and TRBJ2-7, with a tentative D call TRBD1 (6 bases). This CDR3 comprises 14 residues. The germline V gene encodes CDR1 SGHAT and CDR2 FQNNGV. The ends were cut back, 5 bases at V and 0 bases at J, with 11 bases in the middle. Written as DNA, the CDR3 is TGTGCCAGCAGCAGGGGACACCTCTCCTACGAGCAGTACTTC. It translates to CASSRGHLSYEQYF.

This chain joins TRBV4-1 and TRBJ1-1; maybe TRBD1 (6 bases). V lost 5 bases and J lost 7, with 14 bases in between. Germline values: CDR1 MGHRA, CDR2 YSYEKL. The CDR3 consists of 13 residues. In nucleotides, the CDR3 is TGCGCCAGCAGCGATAGGGGGTCTGATGAAGCTTTCTTT. Its protein is CASSDRGSDEAFF.

As DNA, the CDR3 is TGTGCCAGCAGCTTAGAATGGGGACAGCCCCAGCATTTT. Its translation is CASSLEWGQPQHF. The genes are TRBV11-2 and TRBJ1-5; unclear D gene. Trimming took 0 bases from V and 7 from J, leaving 7 bases between them. The CDR3 consists of 13 residues. Germline V gene lookup returns CDR1 SGHAT and CDR2 FQNNGV. The variable domain in full, completed from reference TRBV11-2 and TRBJ1-5, reads EAGVAQSPRYKIIEKRQSVAFWCNPISGHATLYWYQQILGQGPKLLIQFQNNGVVDDSQLPKDRFSAERLKGVDSTLKIQPAKLEDSAVYLCASSLEWGQPQHFGDGTRLSIL.

The V call is TRBV19, the J call TRBJ1-5, with D possibly being TRBD1 (5 bases). Germline loops: CDR1 LNHDA, CDR2 SQIVND (reference sequence). This CDR3 region has 14 residues. Trimming took 8 bases from V and 2 from J, leaving 13 bases between them. The CDR3 nucleotides are TGTGCCAGTGGACAAGGGTTTCGCAATCAGCCCCAGCATTTT. Its protein product is CASGQGFRNQPQHF.